This TCR beta chain was captured in a study of T cells in Graves' hyperthyroidism and ophthalmopathy. Study background: Pretreatment peripheral blood was obtained at initial diagnosis. Study results and limitations: Blood also held most thyroid clonotypes expanded beyond 0.001. Stable hyperthyroidism was separated from ophthalmopathy by a model based on 13 V-J features.

About this clonotype: Its matching antigen is unknown. Germline and junction disagree at one end, which may indicate a read error.

Diagnoses were made from clinical symptoms, serum measures (thyroxine and TRAb), thyroid ultrasound and orbital computed tomography. This CDR3 comprises 11 residues. Germline V lookup: CDR1 SGHAT, CDR2 FQNNGV. Amplification of TCR beta CDR3 regions used RNA as the template. With the HTBI primer set, the TCR CDR3 went through a first round of RT-PCR. Via MiXCR, TCRdb re-called the multiplex PCR reads, giving one row per CDR3 protein. Altogether 540,000 or so distinct CDR3 sequences are present, around 14% being singletons, with the ten largest covering about 7%. Sequenced: blood. The clonotype comes from a woman aged 25-40 years with Graves' hyperthyroidism. The genes are TRBV11-2 and TRBJ2-2; D may be TRBD2 (5 bases). The CDR3: CAVRTAGELFF. The CDR3 region has the DNA TGTGCCGTGAGGACTGCCGGTGAGCTGTTTTTT.